Listed below are T cell receptor beta chains from one sample, sequenced in a study of beta chain features in type 1 diabetes. TCRdb's copy holds only in-frame clones and misses some; the assay was immunoSEQ multiplex PCR. The sample contains some 250,000 clones, approximately 10% of which appear only once. The specimen was naive CD4+ T cells from blood. The receptors originated from a man aged 25 to 40 with type 1 diabetes. The conserved cysteine and the conserved F or W are not part of the CDR3 here.

TRBV4-1	ASSPRRTRPQQSTDTQY
TRBV13	ASGPTSGSSYEQY
TRBV7-9	ASSSTGNTGELF
TRBV4-2	ASSQDRASGGGTDTQY
TRBV5-6	ASSLRGTRVSNQPQH
TRBV16	ASSPNRDSSPLH
TRBV5-1	ASSSGPTDTQY
TRBV7-9	ASSLQAGRPNEKLF
TRBV14	ASSQGAGSEAF
TRBV7-2	ASSARGLFEQY
TRBV7-2	ASSPQGRAPYEQY
TRBV7-2	ASSYGLAGGPSTDTQY
TRBV27	ASSRTFSKTHT
TRBV9	ASSVEEGRRYQETQY
TRBV6-5	ASSYSGTSTDTQY
TRBV29-1	SVEGTASGYEQY
TRBV19	ASQSGTANTEAF
TRBV6-6	ASSTTGTGNTEAF
TRBV2	ASRRDGRNSPLH
TRBV11-3	ASSLAASTDTQY
TRBV2	ASSVADRGEQY
TRBV4-1	ASSQVAGEEQF
TRBV7-6	ASSLVGGMGEQF
TRBV30	AWSVAGEGPQH
TRBV5-1	ASSPEGTERQPQH
TRBV15	ATSRDPGAGYT
TRBV7-9	ASSDRDRGLC
TRBV19	ASSRTTPSIQY
TRBV6-5	ASRRQNSPLH
TRBV4-3	ASSQGVFLNTQY
TRBV29-1	SVGNRLANTEAF
TRBV7-2	ASRIAGSETQY
TRBV7-9	ASSARQNSPLH
TRBV9	ASSEGPMREKLF
TRBV18	ASSPRRGSYEQY
TRBV18	ASSASGTGDGQF
TRBV7-2	ASSSRGNQPQH
TRBV30	AWSVLTDEQF
TRBV30	AWTLRLQAGGYT
TRBV29-1	SAATRGGAEKLF
TRBV5-4	ASSSARGGDQETQY
TRBV2	ASRAGNLGYTEAF
TRBV5-1	ASSAGHTDTQY
TRBV4-3	ASSLGQGNSGANVLT
TRBV5-6	ASRPPLQRGPYNEQF
TRBV2	ASSPRLAGTGEQF
TRBV29-1	SVDTYRGGNTEAF
TRBV5-1	ASSLGRGYDNSPLH
TRBV29-1	SVTNGGLYGYT
TRBV28	ASSRSYEQY
TRBV7-6	ASSLAGGDAEAF
TRBV7-3	ASSHTGKSVEAF
TRBV9	ASSGTGALGNTIY
TRBV2	ASSGGGQAIAYGYT
TRBV7-2	ASSLVQGWETQY